This is a list of T cell receptor beta chains from one sample in a study of T-cell reconstitution after alpha-beta-depleted transplantation in children. TCRdb redid the calling of the PCR reads with MiXCR, one entry per CDR3 protein. The table shows about 460,000 distinct CDR3 sequences, with over 10% occurring only once. Sequenced material: PBMCs, mostly from graft donor cells, taken 180 days after TCRalphabeta/CD19-depleted stem cell transplant. These receptors were taken from a female patient aged 2-9 years who had a stem cell transplant for aplastic anemia, so the T cells may come from the graft donor. Each CDR3 is given with its conserved first and last residue. The order of the fields is V gene, CDR3 protein.

V: TRBV15; CDR3: CATSTQGGNTEAFF
V: TRBV7-6; CDR3: CASSPRNRAEALF
V: TRBV20-1; CDR3: CSAPDSSYEQYF
V: TRBV7-2; CDR3: CASSLVGRQETQYF
V: TRBV6-2/TRBV6-3; CDR3: CASSYWRTSGNSDTQYF
V: TRBV5-1; CDR3: CASSLQGRQAYNEQFF
V: TRBV18; CDR3: CASSFRQGSQETQYF
V: TRBV7-9; CDR3: CASSFGTSLTTNEKLFF
V: TRBV10-3; CDR3: CAISEPTSGRSRYEQYF
V: TRBV25-1; CDR3: CASSGDIRTEAFF
V: TRBV4-3; CDR3: CASSQSLRDKNIQYF
V: TRBV15; CDR3: CATSRGPAGSVNTEAFF
V: TRBV14; CDR3: CASSQGRGTSYSNEQFF
V: TRBV7-3; CDR3: CASSFTVQETQYF
V: TRBV28; CDR3: CASSARRRQGRNTIYF
V: TRBV7-2; CDR3: CASSLATGVNSPLHF
V: TRBV20-1; CDR3: CSARRLAGATDTQYF
V: TRBV6-2/TRBV6-3; CDR3: CASRAGLVREDTQYF
V: TRBV19; CDR3: CASGDRSSYNEQFF
V: TRBV10-3; CDR3: CAISEPSGGRAGNEQFF
V: TRBV5-1; CDR3: CASSLVAQTSGVDNEQFF
V: TRBV15; CDR3: CATSRVSVGHSYEQYF
V: TRBV7-9; CDR3: CASSSGRFSGNEKLFF
V: TRBV15; CDR3: CATSRVGEETQYF
V: TRBV7-2; CDR3: CASSKWGESYNEQFF
V: TRBV28; CDR3: CASSFSDGNIQYF
V: TRBV29-1; CDR3: CSGTGASGSAGELFF
V: TRBV20-1; CDR3: CSAPLAGDYYNEQFF
V: TRBV28; CDR3: CASTPVAKNIQYF
V: TRBV4-3; CDR3: CASSQDPQGAMNTEAFF
V: TRBV3-1; CDR3: CASSQDTTYEQYF
V: TRBV29-1; CDR3: CSVEEDRGLQFF
V: TRBV6-5; CDR3: CASSYHDQPPLNEQFF
V: TRBV7-2; CDR3: CASSLVGTSTDTQYF
V: TRBV7-2; CDR3: CASSPLAGPPFF
V: TRBV10-2; CDR3: CASSEDVAGDRDTQYF
V: TRBV21-1; CDR3: CASSLRGPGCSYEQYF
V: TRBV28; CDR3: CASSRGHEVFEQYF
V: TRBV19; CDR3: CATGTGQKETQYF
V: TRBV6-1; CDR3: CASSQRTARHNYGYTF
V: TRBV5-1; CDR3: CASSSRGPNYEQYF
V: TRBV20-1; CDR3: CSAIPPSGNSYNEQFF
V: TRBV29-1; CDR3: CSARYLGEDTQYF
V: TRBV15; CDR3: CATSIGGSRTVHGYTF